The 2 T cell receptor beta chains below all came from one sample that was sequenced in a study of blood T cells in healthy people across ages. A sample-barcoded 5' primer and a J-beta primer mix were used in a second PCR of roughly 6 to 11 cycles. TCRdb reprocessed the 5' RACE reads via MiXCR and lists one record per CDR3 protein. The sample has around 1.7 million distinct CDR3 sequences, over 25% seen once. The sample was blood. Receptors were obtained from a woman in her thirties in good health.

In this sample, this clonotype turned up many times. The J gene is TRBJ2-3, the V gene TRBV7-2; D remains unclear. The CDR3 covers 17 residues. V was pared by 5 bases and J by 1 base, with 19 bases between. The germline gives CDR1 SGHTA, CDR2 FQGNSA. Here the CDR3 DNA reads TGTGCCAGCAGCATATACCCCCGTGGGGTGGGCACAGATACGCAGTATTTT. Amino acids: CASSIYPRGVGTDTQYF.

This clonotype has more than one count but fewer than ten. The CDR3 protein is CASSFGSQSNEQFF. CDR3 DNA: TGCGCCAGCAGCTTCGGGTCTCAAAGCAATGAGCAGTTCTTC. The chain carries TRBV5-1 and TRBJ2-1; D is unclear. Trimming pared 2 bases from V and 6 bases from J, leaving 12 bases between. This CDR3 contains 14 residues. CDR1 SGHRS and CDR2 YFSETQ come from the germline V gene.